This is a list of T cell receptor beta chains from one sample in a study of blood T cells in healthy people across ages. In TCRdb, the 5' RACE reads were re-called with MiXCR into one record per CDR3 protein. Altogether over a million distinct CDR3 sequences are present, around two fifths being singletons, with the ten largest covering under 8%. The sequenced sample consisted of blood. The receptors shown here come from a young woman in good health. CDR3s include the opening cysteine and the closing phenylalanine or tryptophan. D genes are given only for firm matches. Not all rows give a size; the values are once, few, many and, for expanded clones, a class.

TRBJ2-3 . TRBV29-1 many CSVGTLGGTDTQYF TGCAGCGTAGGGACCCTTGGGGGCACAGATACGCAGTATTTT
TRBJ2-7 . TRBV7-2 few CASSLDTSLTYEQYF TGTGCCAGCAGCTTAGACACTAGTTTAACCTACGAGCAGTACTTC
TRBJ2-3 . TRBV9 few CASSLPVGQAADTQYF TGTGCCAGCAGCCTTCCCGTAGGGCAGGCAGCAGATACGCAGTATTTT
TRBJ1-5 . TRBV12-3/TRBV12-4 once CASNEEAMQPQHF TGTGCCAGCAACGAAGAGGCTATGCAGCCCCAGCATTTT
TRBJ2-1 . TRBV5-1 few CASSLIPGAEYNEQFF TGCGCCAGCAGCTTGATCCCGGGGGCCGAATACAATGAGCAGTTCTTC
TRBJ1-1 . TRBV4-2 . CASSHVPAEAFF TGTGCCAGCAGCCACGTTCCTGCCGAAGCTTTCTTT
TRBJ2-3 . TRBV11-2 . CASSPGPGSRTDTQYF TGTGCCAGCAGCCCCGGACCGGGGTCCCGCACAGATACGCAGTATTTT
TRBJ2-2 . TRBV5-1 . CASSLAFANTGELFF TGCGCCAGCAGCTTGGCCTTTGCGAACACCGGGGAGCTGTTTTTT
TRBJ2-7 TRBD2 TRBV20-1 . CSARDSEGTSGYEQYF TGCAGTGCTAGAGATTCCGAGGGGACTAGCGGCTACGAGCAGTACTTC
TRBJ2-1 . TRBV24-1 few CATSDFRGPSYNEQFF TGTGCCACCAGTGATTTCCGGGGCCCTTCCTACAATGAGCAGTTCTTC
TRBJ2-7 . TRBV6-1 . CASSEFKSADFTNEQYF TGTGCCAGCAGTGAATTTAAGTCTGCGGACTTCACGAATGAGCAGTACTTC
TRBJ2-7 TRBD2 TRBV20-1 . CSASGTSFEQYF TGCAGTGCTTCCGGGACTAGCTTCGAGCAGTACTTC
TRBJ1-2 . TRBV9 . CASTLTVALPGGYTF TGTGCCAGCACCCTGACAGTGGCTCTCCCCGGGGGCTACACCTTC
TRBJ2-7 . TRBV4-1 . CASTNLGYNEQYF TGCGCCAGCACCAACTTAGGTTACAATGAGCAGTACTTC
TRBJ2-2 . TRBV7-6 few CASSRVFSGSNTGELFF TGTGCCAGCAGCCGGGTATTTAGCGGATCGAACACCGGGGAGCTGTTTTTT
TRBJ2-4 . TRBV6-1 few CASSELGQKNIQYF TGTGCCAGCAGTGAACTTGGACAGAAAAACATTCAGTACTTC
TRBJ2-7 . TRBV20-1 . CSARPAGGAPYNEQYF TGCAGTGCTCGCCCCGCAGGGGGGGCCCCCTACAATGAGCAGTACTTC
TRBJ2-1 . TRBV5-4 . CASSLGGAFSNEQFF TGTGCCAGCAGCTTGGGGGGGGCTTTCAGCAATGAGCAGTTCTTC
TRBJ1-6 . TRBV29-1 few CSVVWTDNSPLHF TGCAGCGTTGTATGGACAGATAATTCACCCCTCCACTTT
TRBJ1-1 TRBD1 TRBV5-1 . CASSLTGANAEAFF TGCGCCAGCAGCTTGACAGGGGCCAACGCTGAAGCTTTCTTT
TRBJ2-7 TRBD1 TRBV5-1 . CASSPSGTGNLYEQYF TGCGCCAGCAGCCCCTCCGGGACAGGGAATCTCTACGAGCAGTACTTC
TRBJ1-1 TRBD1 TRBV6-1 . CASSSTGGAFF TGTGCCAGCAGTTCGACAGGGGGAGCTTTCTTT
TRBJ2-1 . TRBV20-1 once CSEATDINNEQFF TGCAGTGAAGCAACCGACATAAACAATGAGCAGTTCTTC
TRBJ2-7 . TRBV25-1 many CASSEYYEQYF TGTGCCAGCAGTGAATACTACGAGCAGTACTTC
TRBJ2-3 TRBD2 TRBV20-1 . CSARAQTSGGGTDTQYF TGCAGTGCTAGAGCCCAGACTAGCGGGGGAGGCACAGATACGCAGTATTTT
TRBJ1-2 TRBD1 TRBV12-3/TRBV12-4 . CASRSGTGVNYGYTF TGTGCCAGCAGATCCGGGACAGGGGTTAACTATGGCTACACCTTC
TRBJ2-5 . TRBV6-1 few CASRGGGQPQETQYF TGTGCCAGCAGAGGGGGGGGACAGCCTCAAGAGACCCAGTACTTC
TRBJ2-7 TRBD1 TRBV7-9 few CASSYGQGWYEQYF TGTGCCAGCAGCTACGGACAGGGATGGTACGAGCAGTACTTC
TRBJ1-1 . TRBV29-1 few CSVPEGVNTEAFF TGCAGCGTCCCCGAGGGTGTGAACACTGAAGCTTTCTTT
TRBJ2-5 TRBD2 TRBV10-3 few CAIMGLEETQYF TGTGCCATCATGGGACTAGAAGAGACCCAGTACTTC
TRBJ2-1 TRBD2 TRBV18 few CASSPPTRPSGSDEQFF TGTGCCAGCTCACCCCCAACGCGGCCTAGCGGGAGTGATGAGCAGTTCTTC
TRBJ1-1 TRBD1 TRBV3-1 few CASSRTGAAFF TGTGCCAGCAGCCGGACAGGGGCCGCTTTCTTT